This entry concerns a single T cell receptor (beta chain). Some clones are missing from TCRdb's copy, which holds only in-frame ones; the method was immunoSEQ multiplex PCR. The profile shows approximately 90,000 clones, about 90% of them singletons. The record originates from a study of OX40 agonist ivuxolimab in advanced cancers. The overall study: Of the patients, three showed partial responses, one with hepatocellular carcinoma and two with cutaneous melanoma.

The clonotype originates from an adult with an advanced solid tumor such as melanoma, head and neck, liver or kidney cancer. Source: CD4+ or CD8+ T cells sorted from blood, taken in a trial of the OX40 agonist ivuxolimab.

CDR3 nucleotides: TGTGCCAGTAGTGTAACCGGGACAGGGCCCGTCGGAACCTTC. Its translation is CASSVTGTGPVGTF. This chain connects TRBV19 to TRBJ1-2, with 9 positions matching TRBD1. After removal of 5 bases from V and 14 bases from J, the junction contained 15 bases not matched to a gene. Per germline, CDR1 LNHDA and CDR2 SQIVND (reference sequence). CDR3 length: 14 amino acids. The full variable domain, its missing parts supplied by reference TRBV19 and TRBJ1-2, is DGGITQSPKYLFRKEGQNVTLSCEQNLNHDAMYWYRQDPGQGLRLIYYSQIVNDFQKGDIAEGYSVSREKKESFPLTVTSAQKNPTAFYLCASSVTGTGPVGTFGSGTRLTVV.